The rows below give T cell receptor beta chains drawn from one sample of a study of vaccination and CD4 T cells after COVID-19. One entry per CDR3 protein results from TCRdb running MiXCR on the PCR reads. Seen here are 25,000 to 30,000 distinct CDR3 sequences, less than 45% observed once, and the top ten hold about 5%. These receptors lack a known antigen. Material: CD4+ T cells from blood, cultured in vitro, obtained about 7 months after SARS-CoV-2 vaccination. The origin of the receptors is a human donor who had recovered from COVID-19. The CDR3 runs from the conserved cysteine through the conserved F or W. Each record gives: CDR3 length, J gene, V gene, D gene, CDR3 protein. D genes are given only for firm matches.

17,TRBJ1-6,TRBV15,TRBD1,CATSRDAGGRDNSPLHF
12,TRBJ1-2,TRBV20-1,.,CSASLPIDGYTF
13,TRBJ2-3,TRBV20-1,.,CSARDRATDTQYF
14,TRBJ2-6,TRBV7-8,.,CASSSPIGANVLTF
13,TRBJ2-5,TRBV15,.,CATSNREGETQYF
14,TRBJ2-7,TRBV28,.,CASSLAQLPYEQYF
13,TRBJ2-3,TRBV27,.,CARPVTRTDTQYF
15,TRBJ2-7,TRBV20-1,TRBD2,CSARGLAGGTYEQYF
14,TRBJ2-3,TRBV19,TRBD1,CASSIDRGSDTQYF
12,TRBJ2-1,TRBV20-1,.,CSAPDQYNEQFF
13,TRBJ2-1,TRBV6-1,.,CASRSTTPNEQFF
14,TRBJ2-1,TRBV20-1,.,CSASPMSSYNEQFF
13,TRBJ2-7,TRBV19,TRBD1,CASSRDSSYEQYF
14,TRBJ1-1,TRBV5-4,TRBD1,CASSFDRGYTEAFF
16,TRBJ2-3,TRBV7-9,.,CASSSPKQSSTDTQYF
17,TRBJ2-5,TRBV5-6,.,CASSLGGYRARWETQYF
15,TRBJ2-3,TRBV7-3,TRBD1,CASSRGQGTTDTQYF
14,TRBJ2-1,TRBV20-1,.,CSARFWSSYNEQFF
15,TRBJ1-5,TRBV7-3,.,CASSSLSYSNQPQHF
15,TRBJ2-1,TRBV15,TRBD2,CATSRALADYNEQFF
16,TRBJ2-7,TRBV6-2/TRBV6-3,TRBD2,CASSYRPGLPTGEQYF
13,TRBJ1-1,TRBV30,.,CAWSSVLNTEAFF
11,TRBJ2-7,TRBV5-4,.,CASSLGHEQYF
14,TRBJ2-7,TRBV20-1,.,CSARDVLGFYEQYF
15,TRBJ2-5,TRBV25-1,.,CASRGSSGAQETQYF
16,TRBJ2-5,TRBV6-5,.,CASSYDPAEPGETQYF
14,TRBJ2-3,TRBV7-9,.,CASSFEGGTDTQYF
15,TRBJ2-3,TRBV10-3,.,CAISEDGYYTDTQYF
15,TRBJ1-2,TRBV27,.,CASRRLRSYDYGYTF